These T cell receptor beta chains were read from a single sample in a study of T cell responses to AZD1222 COVID-19 vaccine. Sequenced by immunoSEQ multiplex PCR; TCRdb stores in-frame clones only, minus some. The sample yields some 200,000 clones, approximately 90% seen once. The input for sequencing was peripheral blood, taken 28 days after the second AZD1222 dose. These receptors were collected from an adult who received the AZD1222 COVID-19 vaccine. Both conserved end residues are part of each CDR3. Each record gives: clone size, V gene, J gene, D gene, CDR3 protein, CDR3 DNA. A D gene is named only where the DNA matches it firmly. Expanded clones get a size class; other rows say once, few or many, or leave the size out.

.,TRBV2,TRBJ2-2,.,CASSNSRGPGELFF,TGTGCCAGCAGTAATTCCCGGGGACCCGGGGAGCTGTTTTTT
.,TRBV11-3,TRBJ2-7,.,CASSRGSRVGNEQYF,TGTGCCAGCAGCCGGGGGTCAAGGGTCGGGAACGAGCAGTACTTC
.,TRBV5-1,TRBJ2-7,.,CASSLVAGAGYEQYF,TGCGCCAGCAGCTTGGTCGCGGGGGCGGGATACGAGCAGTACTTC
.,TRBV13,TRBJ2-3,.,CASSPTDTQYF,TGTGCCAGCAGCCCCACAGATACGCAGTATTTT
.,TRBV7-2,TRBJ2-2,.,CASSPRLTNTGELFF,TGTGCCAGCAGCCCCCGACTAACGAACACCGGGGAGCTGTTTTTT
.,TRBV7-9,TRBJ2-3,TRBD2,CASSLGGDSTDTQYF,TGTGCCAGCAGCTTGGGAGGGGACAGCACAGATACGCAGTATTTT
.,TRBV28,TRBJ2-7,TRBD1,CASSGTGSYEQYF,TGTGCCAGCAGTGGGACAGGATCCTACGAGCAGTACTTC
.,TRBV6-6,TRBJ1-5,.,CASSLATQSQPQHF,TGTGCCAGCAGCCTAGCGACCCAGAGCCAGCCCCAGCATTTT
.,TRBV12-3/TRBV12-4,TRBJ1-4,.,CASSLGEKLFF,TGTGCCAGCAGTTTGGGTGAAAAACTGTTTTTT
.,TRBV5-5,TRBJ2-7,.,CASSSAVGQASYEQYF,TGTGCCAGCAGCTCGGCCGTGGGGCAGGCCTCCTACGAGCAGTACTTC
.,TRBV21-1,TRBJ2-7,.,CASSPCRDGLEQYF,TGTGCCAGCAGCCCTTGCCGGGACGGCCTCGAGCAGTACTTC
.,TRBV30,TRBJ2-7,TRBD1,CAWSVARGPYEQYF,TGTGCCTGGAGTGTAGCCAGGGGGCCCTACGAGCAGTACTTC
few,TRBV19,TRBJ1-5,.,CASSIGTGSVQPQHF,TGTGCCAGTAGTATAGGCACAGGGTCGGTTCAGCCCCAGCATTTT